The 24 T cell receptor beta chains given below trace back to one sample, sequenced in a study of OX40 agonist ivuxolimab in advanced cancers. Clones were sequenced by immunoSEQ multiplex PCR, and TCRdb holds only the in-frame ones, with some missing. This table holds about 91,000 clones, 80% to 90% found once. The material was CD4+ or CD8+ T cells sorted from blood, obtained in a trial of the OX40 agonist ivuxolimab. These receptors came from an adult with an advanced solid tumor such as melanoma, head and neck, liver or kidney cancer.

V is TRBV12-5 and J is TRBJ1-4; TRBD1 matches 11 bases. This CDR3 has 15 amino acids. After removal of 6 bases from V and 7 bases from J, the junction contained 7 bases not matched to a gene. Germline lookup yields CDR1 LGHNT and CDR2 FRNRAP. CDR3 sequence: CASGPDRGQGEKLFF. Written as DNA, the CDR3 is TGTGCTAGTGGCCCGGACAGGGGGCAAGGTGAAAAACTGTTTTTT.

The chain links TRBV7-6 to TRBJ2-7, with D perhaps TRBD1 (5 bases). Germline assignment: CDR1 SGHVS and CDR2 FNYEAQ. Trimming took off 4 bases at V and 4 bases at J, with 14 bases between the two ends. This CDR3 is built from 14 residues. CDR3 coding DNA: TGTGCCAGCAGCTCTGGGCAGGGTGATTACGAGCAGTACTTC. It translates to CASSSGQGDYEQYF.

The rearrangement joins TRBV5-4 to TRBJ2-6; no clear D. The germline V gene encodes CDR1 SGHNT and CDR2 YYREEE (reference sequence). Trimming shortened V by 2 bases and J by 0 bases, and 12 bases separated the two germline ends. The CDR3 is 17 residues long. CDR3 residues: CASSLRHDSSGANVLTF. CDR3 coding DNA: TGTGCCAGCAGCTTAAGACACGATAGCTCTGGGGCCAACGTCCTGACTTTC.

The CDR3 sequence: CASRDTASTDTQYF. The CDR3 nucleotides are TGTGCCAGCCGGGACACGGCTAGCACAGATACGCAGTATTTT. The genes are TRBV6-4 and TRBJ2-3, with D maybe TRBD1 (6 bases). Germline loops: CDR1 MRHNA, CDR2 SNTAGT. Trimming left V 8 bases short and J 0 bases short, with 12 bases between. CDR3 length equals 14 residues.

The CDR3 spells CASSLGGRRNEKLFF. The DNA of the CDR3 is TGTGCCAGCAGCTTAGGTGGACGGCGAAATGAAAAACTGTTTTTT. The chain has TRBV7-2 and TRBJ1-4; D gene ambiguous. The V gene lost 1 base and the J gene lost 5 bases, with 11 bases spanning the gap. The CDR3 totals 15 residues. Germline V gene sequence: CDR1 SGHTA, CDR2 FQGNSA.

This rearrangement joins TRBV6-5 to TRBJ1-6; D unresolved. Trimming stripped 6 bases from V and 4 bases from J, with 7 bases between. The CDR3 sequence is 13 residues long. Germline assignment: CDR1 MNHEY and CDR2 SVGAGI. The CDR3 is CASSPEYNSPLHF. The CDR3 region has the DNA TGTGCCAGCAGCCCTGAGTATAATTCACCCCTCCACTTT.

Here the CDR3 DNA reads TGTGCCAGCAGTGAATGGGGGGAGACCCAGTACTTC. It translates to CASSEWGETQYF. The V gene is TRBV6-1, the J gene TRBJ2-5, with D perhaps TRBD1 or TRBD2 (5 bases each). This CDR3 has 12 amino acids. Germline CDR1 is MNHNS and CDR2 is SASEGT. Deletions cut 2 bases from V and 5 bases from J, with 6 bases between.

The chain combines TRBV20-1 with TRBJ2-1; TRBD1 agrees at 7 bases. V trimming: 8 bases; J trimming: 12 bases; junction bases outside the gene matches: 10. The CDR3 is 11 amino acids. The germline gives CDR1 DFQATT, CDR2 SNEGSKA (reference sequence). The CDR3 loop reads CSTEQGERQFF. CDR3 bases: TGCAGTACAGAGCAGGGGGAAAGGCAGTTCTTC.

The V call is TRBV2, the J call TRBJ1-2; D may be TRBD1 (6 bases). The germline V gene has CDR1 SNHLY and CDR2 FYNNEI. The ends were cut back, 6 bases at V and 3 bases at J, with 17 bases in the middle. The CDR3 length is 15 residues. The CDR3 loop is CASRPEGTPYYGYTF. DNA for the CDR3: TGTGCCAGCAGGCCTGAGGGGACACCCTACTATGGCTACACCTTC.

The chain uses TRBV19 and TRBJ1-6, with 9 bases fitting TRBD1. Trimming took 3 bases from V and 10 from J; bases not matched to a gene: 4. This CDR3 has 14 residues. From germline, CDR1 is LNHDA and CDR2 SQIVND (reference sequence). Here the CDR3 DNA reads TGTGCCAGTAGTATCGACAGGGGGAAATCACCCCTCCACTTT. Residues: CASSIDRGKSPLHF. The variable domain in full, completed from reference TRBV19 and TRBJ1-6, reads DGGITQSPKYLFRKEGQNVTLSCEQNLNHDAMYWYRQDPGQGLRLIYYSQIVNDFQKGDIAEGYSVSREKKESFPLTVTSAQKNPTAFYLCASSIDRGKSPLHFGNGTRLTVT.

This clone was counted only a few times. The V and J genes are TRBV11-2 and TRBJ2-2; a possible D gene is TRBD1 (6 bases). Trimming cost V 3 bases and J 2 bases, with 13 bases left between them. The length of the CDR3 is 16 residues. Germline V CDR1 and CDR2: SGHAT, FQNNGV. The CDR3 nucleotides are TGTGCCAGCAGCTTGGGGACATACGCAAACACCGGGGAGCTGTTTTTT. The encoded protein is CASSLGTYANTGELFF.

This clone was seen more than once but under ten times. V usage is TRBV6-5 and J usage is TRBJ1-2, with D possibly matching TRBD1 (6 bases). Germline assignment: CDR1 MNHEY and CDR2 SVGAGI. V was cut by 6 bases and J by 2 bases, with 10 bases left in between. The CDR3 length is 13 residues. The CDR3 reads CASRQGHNYGYTF. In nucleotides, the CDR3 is TGTGCCAGCAGGCAGGGACACAACTATGGCTACACCTTC.

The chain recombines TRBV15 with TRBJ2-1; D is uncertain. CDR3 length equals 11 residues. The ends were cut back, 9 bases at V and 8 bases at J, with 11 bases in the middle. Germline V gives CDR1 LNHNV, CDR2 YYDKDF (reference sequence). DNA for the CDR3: TGTGCCACGAGAAGATGGGATGAGCAGTTCTTC. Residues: CATRRWDEQFF.

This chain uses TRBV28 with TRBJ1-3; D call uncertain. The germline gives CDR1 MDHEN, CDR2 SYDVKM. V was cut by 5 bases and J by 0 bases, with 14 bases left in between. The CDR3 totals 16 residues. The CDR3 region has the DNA TGTGCCAGCAGTCGTCCCAGTACCCTCTCTGGAAACACCATATATTTT. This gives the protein CASSRPSTLSGNTIYF.

The CDR3 DNA sequence: TGTGCCAGCAGTCCTCGACAGGGGGCAGGCTATGGCTACACCTTC. Amino acid sequence: CASSPRQGAGYGYTF. The V call is TRBV27, the J call TRBJ1-2, with TRBD1 matching over 10 bases. The trim removed 5 bases at V and 4 bases at J, leaving 7 bases unmatched. CDR3 length equals 15 residues. CDR1 and CDR2 from the germline V gene are MNHEY and SMNVEV (reference sequence).

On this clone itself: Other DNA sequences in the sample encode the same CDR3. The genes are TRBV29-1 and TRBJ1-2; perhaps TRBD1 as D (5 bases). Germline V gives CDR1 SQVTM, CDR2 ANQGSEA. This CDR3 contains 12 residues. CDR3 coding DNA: TGCATCTACGAAGGGGCCGGGGGGGGCTACACCTTC. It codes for CIYEGAGGGYTF.

CDR3 amino acids: CSTKRWASPSSNQPQHF. CDR3 bases: TGCAGCACCAAGAGGTGGGCTTCCCCTTCTAGCAATCAGCCCCAGCATTTT. The chain joins TRBV29-1 to TRBJ1-5; D call uncertain. V was clipped by 8 bases and J by 0 bases, with 23 bases between them. The V gene's germline CDR1 is SQVTM and CDR2 ANQGSEA. CDR3 length: 17 amino acids.

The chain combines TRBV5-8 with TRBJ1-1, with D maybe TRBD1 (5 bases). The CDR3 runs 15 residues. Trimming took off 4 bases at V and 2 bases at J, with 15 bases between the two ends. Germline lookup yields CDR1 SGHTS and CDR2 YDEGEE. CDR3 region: CASSPYRMGNTEAFF. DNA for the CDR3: TGTGCCAGCAGCCCGTACAGGATGGGCAACACTGAAGCTTTCTTT.

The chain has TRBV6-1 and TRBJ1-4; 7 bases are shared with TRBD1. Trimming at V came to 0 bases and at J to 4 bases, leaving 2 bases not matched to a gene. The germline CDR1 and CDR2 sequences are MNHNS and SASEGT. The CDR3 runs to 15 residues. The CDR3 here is CASSEATGLNEKLFF. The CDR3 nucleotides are TGTGCCAGCAGTGAAGCGACAGGGCTTAATGAAAAACTGTTTTTT.

The CDR3 region is CASSPGKGKWNEQFF. CDR3 nucleotide sequence: TGCGCCAGCAGCCCAGGGAAAGGGAAGTGGAATGAGCAGTTCTTC. This chain links TRBV4-3 with TRBJ2-1; a possible D gene is TRBD1 (5 bases). The CDR3 consists of 15 residues. Germline values: CDR1 LGHNA, CDR2 YSLEER. V lost 4 bases and J 7 bases, leaving 17 bases between the germline ends.

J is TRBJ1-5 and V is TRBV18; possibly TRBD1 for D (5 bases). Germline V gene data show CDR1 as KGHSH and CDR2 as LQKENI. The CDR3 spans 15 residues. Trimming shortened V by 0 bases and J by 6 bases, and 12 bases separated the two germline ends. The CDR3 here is CASSPPGEGVQPQHF. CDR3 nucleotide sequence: TGTGCCAGCTCACCACCGGGGGAAGGCGTTCAGCCCCAGCATTTT. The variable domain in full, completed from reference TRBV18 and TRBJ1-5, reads NAGVMQNPRHLVRRRGQEARLRCSPMKGHSHVYWYRQLPEEGLKFMVYLQKENIIDESGMPKERFSAEFPKEGPSILRIQQVVRGDSAAYFCASSPPGEGVQPQHFGDGTRLSIL.

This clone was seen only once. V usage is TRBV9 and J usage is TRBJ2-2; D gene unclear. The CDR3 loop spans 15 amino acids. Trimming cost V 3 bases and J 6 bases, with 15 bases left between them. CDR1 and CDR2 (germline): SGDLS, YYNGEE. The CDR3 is CASSERTGVAGELFF. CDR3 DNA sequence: TGTGCCAGCAGCGAGCGAACGGGTGTCGCCGGGGAGCTGTTTTTT.

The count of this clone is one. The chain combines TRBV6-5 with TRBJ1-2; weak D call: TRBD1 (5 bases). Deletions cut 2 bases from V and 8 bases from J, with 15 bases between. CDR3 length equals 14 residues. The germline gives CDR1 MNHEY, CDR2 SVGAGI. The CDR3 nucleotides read TGTGCCAGCAGTTACGGTGGTGCAGGGCTAGGCTACACCTTC. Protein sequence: CASSYGGAGLGYTF.

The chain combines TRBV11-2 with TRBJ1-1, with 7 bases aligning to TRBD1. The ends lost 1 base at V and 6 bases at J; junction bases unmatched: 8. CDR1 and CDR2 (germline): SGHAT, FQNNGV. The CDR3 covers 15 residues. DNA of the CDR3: TGTGCCAGCAGCTTAGTGCCAGGGGGACATGCTGAAGCTTTCTTT. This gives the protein CASSLVPGGHAEAFF. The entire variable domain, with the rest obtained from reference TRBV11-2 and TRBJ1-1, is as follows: EAGVAQSPRYKIIEKRQSVAFWCNPISGHATLYWYQQILGQGPKLLIQFQNNGVVDDSQLPKDRFSAERLKGVDSTLKIQPAKLEDSAVYLCASSLVPGGHAEAFFGQGTRLTVV.